The rows below give T cell receptor beta chains drawn from one sample of a study of T cell responses to AZD1222 COVID-19 vaccine. TCRdb keeps only in-frame clones here, not all; method: immunoSEQ multiplex PCR. The profile covers over 100,000 clones, with around 91% appearing a single time and under 4% taken by the ten largest. This specimen was peripheral blood, taken on day 0 of AZD1222 vaccination. Every receptor here comes from an adult in good health. Each CDR3 is given with its conserved first and last residue. D genes are given only for firm matches. The size of a clone is reported for some rows only, either as once, few or many, or as a class for expanded clones.

.	TRBV29-1	TRBD2	TRBJ2-7	TGCAGCGTTGAAGTGGGCCTAGCGGGAGCCTACGAGCAGTACTTC	CSVEVGLAGAYEQYF
once	TRBV2	.	TRBJ1-5	TGTGCCAGCAGTCCTACAGGTTACAATCAGCCCCAGCATTTT	CASSPTGYNQPQHF
.	TRBV11-2	.	TRBJ2-7	TGTGCCAGCAGCTTAGGGGGACTGTCCTACGAGCAGTACTTC	CASSLGGLSYEQYF
.	TRBV7-9	.	TRBJ2-2	TGTGCCAGCAGCCCACTAAGGACCGGGGAGCTGTTTTTT	CASSPLRTGELFF
.	TRBV11-2	.	TRBJ2-3	TGTGCCAGCAGCTTTAGAGGAACAGGGACCGATACGCAGTATTTT	CASSFRGTGTDTQYF
.	TRBV10-3	.	TRBJ2-3	TGTGCCATCAGTTCCCGGGCTCCAGGGGAAAATACGCAGTATTTT	CAISSRAPGENTQYF
.	TRBV18	.	TRBJ2-1	TGTGCCAGCTCACCACCCCGGGCGGACCCAGGCTACAATGAGCAGTTCTTC	CASSPPRADPGYNEQFF
.	TRBV7-3	.	TRBJ2-3	TGTGCCAGCAGCCCCCCTGCGCCCGGTACGCAGTATTTT	CASSPPAPGTQYF
.	TRBV27	.	TRBJ1-5	TGTGCCAGCAGCTCCGCGGGGAGGGTCAATCAGCCCCAGCATTTT	CASSSAGRVNQPQHF
.	TRBV7-8	.	TRBJ2-7	TGTGCCAGCAGCTTAGTAGTCCTCGGCGAGCAGTACTTC	CASSLVVLGEQYF
.	TRBV30	TRBD1	TRBJ1-1	TGTGCCAGAGGGGGCAACACTGAAGCTTTCTTT	CARGGNTEAFF